The 7 T cell receptor beta chains listed next were all sequenced from one sample in a study of CD8+CD57+ T cells in acquired aplastic anemia. The TCR beta profiling, which covered VDJ combination and CDR3 sequence, was carried out using genomic DNA as the template. TCRdb re-called the reads through MiXCR, storing one row per CDR3 protein. Of some 190,000 distinct CDR3 sequences in the sample, 40% to 55% were seen once. Material: sorted CD4+, CD8+, or CD8+CD57+ T cells (not recorded which) from PBMCs. These TCRs come from a human donor in good health.

This clonotype has ten or more counts. The rearrangement joins TRBV19 to TRBJ2-5; TRBD1 is a possible D gene (6 bases). The germline gives CDR1 LNHDA, CDR2 SQIVND (reference sequence). V was trimmed by 8 bases and J by 2 bases, leaving 12 bases between them. This CDR3 has 13 residues. The CDR3 protein is CASATQGQETQYF. The CDR3 coding sequence is TGTGCCAGTGCAACACAGGGTCAAGAGACCCAGTACTTC.

The V and J genes are TRBV6-8 and TRBJ2-4; 14 bases fit TRBD2. The V gene end was trimmed by 6 bases and the J gene end by 1 base; junction bases not matched to a gene: 11. This CDR3 is built from 19 residues. Germline values: CDR1 MNHGY, CDR2 SAAAGT. Here the CDR3 DNA reads TGTGCCAGCAGCTCCCCGGGACTAGCGGGGGAGGGGGCCAAAAACATTCAGTACTTC. Its protein is CASSSPGLAGEGAKNIQYF.

The V and J genes are TRBV29-1 and TRBJ1-2, with TRBD1 as a possible D gene (5 bases). V was cut by 4 bases and J by 4 bases, with 16 bases left in between. Germline V lookup: CDR1 SQVTM, CDR2 ANQGSEA. This CDR3 has 14 residues. As DNA, the CDR3 is TGCAGCGTTGTAGAGGAGGACATTCCCTATGGCTACACCTTC. It specifies CSVVEEDIPYGYTF.

This clonotype has a count of ten or more. The CDR3 DNA reads TGCGCCAGCAGCTTGGCACTAGCGGGCGTCAATGAGCAGTTCTTC. As protein: CASSLALAGVNEQFF. The gene calls are TRBV5-1 and TRBJ2-1, with 9 bases fitting TRBD2. Germline values: CDR1 SGHRS, CDR2 YFSETQ. The CDR3 covers 15 residues. Unmatched junction bases numbered 4, after V lost 0 bases and J lost 6 bases. Full variable domain (remainder filled in from reference TRBV5-1 and TRBJ2-1): KAGVTQTPRYLIKTRGQQVTLSCSPISGHRSVSWYQQTPGQGLQFLFEYFSETQRNKGNFPGRFSGRQFSNSRSEMNVSTLELGDSALYLCASSLALAGVNEQFFGPGTRLTVL.

This clonotype showed up many times. The chain couples TRBV5-6 to TRBJ1-1; D not resolved. Germline V gene lookup returns CDR1 SGHDT and CDR2 YYEEEE. The CDR3 is made up of 15 amino acids. V was cut by 1 base and J by 6 bases, with 16 bases left in between. CDR3 protein: CASSLWLSVVAEAFF. The CDR3 bases are TGTGCCAGCAGCTTGTGGTTGAGCGTGGTGGCTGAAGCTTTCTTT. Full variable domain (missing parts from reference TRBV5-6 and TRBJ1-1): DAGVTQSPTHLIKTRGQQVTLRCSPKSGHDTVSWYQQALGQGPQFIFQYYEEEERQRGNFPDRFSGHQFPNYSSELNVNALLLGDSALYLCASSLWLSVVAEAFFGQGTRLTVV.

This clonotype was seen more than once but under ten times. The chain couples TRBV18 to TRBJ1-3, with a weak D call TRBD1 (5 bases). The ends were cut back, 1 base at V and 9 bases at J, with 13 bases in the middle. The CDR3 sequence is 14 residues long. Germline V CDR1 and CDR2: KGHSH, LQKENI. The CDR3 nucleotides are TGTGCCAGCTCACCACAGGCAGGGACGGGCACCATATATTTT. It translates to CASSPQAGTGTIYF.

This clonotype showed up just a few times. The chain combines TRBV25-1 with TRBJ1-2; D may be TRBD1 (5 bases). The CDR3 is 13 amino acids. Trimming stripped 7 bases from V and 4 bases from J, with 13 bases between. Germline CDR1 and CDR2: MGHDK and SYGVNS. CDR3 in amino acids: CASNERGSYGYTF. In DNA form, the CDR3 reads TGTGCCAGCAATGAGCGGGGCAGCTATGGCTACACCTTC.